This T cell receptor (beta chain) originates from a study of shared clonotypes between healthy human individuals. Findings of the study overall: Investigators expected sequencing depth to affect clonotype sharing among donors. It was the non-shared clonotypes that had lower generation probabilities than clonotypes shared by all four donors.

Execution of the assay was at deep level. Splitting of each subset's genomic DNA was done evenly across several immunoSEQ plates. The repertoire was sequenced with immunoSEQ multiplex PCR; TCRdb's copy has only in-frame clones and lacks some. The table has about 2.3 million clones, around 93% seen once. This CDR3 has 13 residues. Germline assignment: CDR1 LGHNA and CDR2 YNFKEQ. V was trimmed by 2 bases and J by 5 bases, leaving 9 bases between them. This clone was observed once. Its specificity is not known. The sequence was obtained from a man aged 18 to 29 in good health. Some clones in this sample may be carry-over from other donors' samples. Material for sequencing was naive CD4+ T cells from PBMCs. Subset denoted: CD45RA+ positively selected. The rearrangement links TRBV4-2 to TRBJ2-5; D not resolved. Written as DNA, the CDR3 is TGTGCCAGCAGCCAAATCCCAGTGGAGACCCAGTACTTC. It encodes CASSQIPVETQYF.